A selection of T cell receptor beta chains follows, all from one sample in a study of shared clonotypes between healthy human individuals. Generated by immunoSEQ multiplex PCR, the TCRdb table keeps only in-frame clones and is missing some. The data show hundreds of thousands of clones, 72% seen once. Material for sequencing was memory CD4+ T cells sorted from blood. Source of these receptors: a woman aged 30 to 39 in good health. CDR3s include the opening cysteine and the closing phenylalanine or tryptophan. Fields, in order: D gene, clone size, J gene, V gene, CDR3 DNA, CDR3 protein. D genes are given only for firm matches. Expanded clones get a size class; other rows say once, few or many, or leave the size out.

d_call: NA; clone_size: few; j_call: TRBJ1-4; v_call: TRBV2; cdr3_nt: TGTGCCAGCAAAGGCAGCATAAAACTGTTTTTT; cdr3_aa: CASKGSIKLFF
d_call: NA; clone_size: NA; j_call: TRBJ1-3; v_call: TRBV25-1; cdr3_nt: TGTGCCAGCAGTGCGTTTATTGGCTCTGGAAACACCATATATTTT; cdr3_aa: CASSAFIGSGNTIYF
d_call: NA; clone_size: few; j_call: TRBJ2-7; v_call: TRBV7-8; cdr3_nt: TGTGCCAGCAGCTTAAGGGACTTCAACCCGTACTTC; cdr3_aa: CASSLRDFNPYF
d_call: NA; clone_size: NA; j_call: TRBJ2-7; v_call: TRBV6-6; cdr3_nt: TGTGCCAGCAGCCAGGGGATGGGACTCCCTTGGGAGCAGTACTTC; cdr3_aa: CASSQGMGLPWEQYF
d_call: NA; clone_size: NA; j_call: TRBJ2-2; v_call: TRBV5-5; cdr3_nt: TGTGCCAGCAGCTTGAGAGTATCGGGCACCGGGGAGCTGTTTTTT; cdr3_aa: CASSLRVSGTGELFF
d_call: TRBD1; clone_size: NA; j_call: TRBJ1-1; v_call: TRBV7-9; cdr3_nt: TGTGCCAGCAGCTGGGACAGAAAGGATGCTTTCTTT; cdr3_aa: CASSWDRKDAFF
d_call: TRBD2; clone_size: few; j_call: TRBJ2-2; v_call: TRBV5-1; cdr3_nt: TGCGCCAGCAGCTGGACACTAGCGGAGAACACCGGGGAGCTGTTTTTT; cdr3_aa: CASSWTLAENTGELFF
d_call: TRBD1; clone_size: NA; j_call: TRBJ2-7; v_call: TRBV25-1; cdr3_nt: TGTGCCAGCAGTACAACTTGGGGACAGGGGCGAGGAGAGCAGTACTTC; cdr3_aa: CASSTTWGQGRGEQYF
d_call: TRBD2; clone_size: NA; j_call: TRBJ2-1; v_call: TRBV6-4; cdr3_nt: TGTGCCAGCAGTAAAAGCGGGAACAATGAGCAGTTCTTC; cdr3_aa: CASSKSGNNEQFF
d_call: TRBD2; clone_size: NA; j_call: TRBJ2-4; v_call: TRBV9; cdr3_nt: TGTGCCAGCAGCGTAGCCCCTAGCGGGAGCTATGACATTCAGTACTTC; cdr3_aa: CASSVAPSGSYDIQYF
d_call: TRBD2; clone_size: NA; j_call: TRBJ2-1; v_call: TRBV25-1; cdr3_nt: TGTGCCAGCAGTGATCCGAGACTAGCGGGAGCGGTTGAGCAGTTCTTC; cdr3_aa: CASSDPRLAGAVEQFF
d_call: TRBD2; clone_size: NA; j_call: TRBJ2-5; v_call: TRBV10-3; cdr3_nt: TGTGCCATCAGGACGTCTAGCGGGAGGCCAGAGACCCAGTACTTC; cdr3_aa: CAIRTSSGRPETQYF
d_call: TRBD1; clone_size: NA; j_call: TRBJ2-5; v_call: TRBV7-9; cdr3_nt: TGTGCCAGCAGCTTAGCGGGCAGGGGGCCGGGAGAGACCCAGTACTTC; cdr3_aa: CASSLAGRGPGETQYF
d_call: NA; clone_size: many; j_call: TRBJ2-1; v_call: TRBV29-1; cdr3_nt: TGCAGCGCCCCCTGGGGGGGCACCAATGAGCAGTTCTTC; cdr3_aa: CSAPWGGTNEQFF
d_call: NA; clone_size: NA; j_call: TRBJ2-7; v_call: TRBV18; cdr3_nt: TGTGCCAGCTCGTTGGGGGAAGAGCAGTACTTC; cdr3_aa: CASSLGEEQYF
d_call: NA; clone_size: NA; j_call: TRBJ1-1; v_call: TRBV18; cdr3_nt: TGTGCCAGCTCACCACTCAGGCAGGGGTCCGCAGCTTTCTTT; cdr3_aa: CASSPLRQGSAAFF
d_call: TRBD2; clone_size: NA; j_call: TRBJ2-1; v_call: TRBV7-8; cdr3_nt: TGTGCCAGCAGCCCGACGCCGACTAGCGGGAGAACGAATGAGCAGTTCTTC; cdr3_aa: CASSPTPTSGRTNEQFF
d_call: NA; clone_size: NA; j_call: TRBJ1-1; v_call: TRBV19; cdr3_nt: TGTGCCAGTACCCCCACATGGGGGGCATACACTGAAGCTTTCTTT; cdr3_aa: CASTPTWGAYTEAFF
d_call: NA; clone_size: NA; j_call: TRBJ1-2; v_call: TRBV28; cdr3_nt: TGTGCCACCCGACGACCCGGGAGCAACTATGGCTACACCTTC; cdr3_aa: CATRRPGSNYGYTF
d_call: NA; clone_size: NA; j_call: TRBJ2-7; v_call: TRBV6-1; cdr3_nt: TGTGCCAGCAGTTTTCTCCCATACGAGCAGTACTTC; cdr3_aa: CASSFLPYEQYF
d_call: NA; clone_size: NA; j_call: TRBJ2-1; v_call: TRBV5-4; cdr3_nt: TGTGCCAGCAGCTCCCTAAATGAGCAGTTCTTC; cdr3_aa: CASSSLNEQFF
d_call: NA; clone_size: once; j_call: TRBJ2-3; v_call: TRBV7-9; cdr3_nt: TGTGCCAGCAGCTTAGACCAGGTAGATACGCAGTATTTT; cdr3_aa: CASSLDQVDTQYF
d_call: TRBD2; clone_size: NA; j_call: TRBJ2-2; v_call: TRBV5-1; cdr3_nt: TGCGCCAGCAGCTTGGCCGCGGCTAGCGGATACACCGGGGAGCTGTTTTTT; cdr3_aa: CASSLAAASGYTGELFF
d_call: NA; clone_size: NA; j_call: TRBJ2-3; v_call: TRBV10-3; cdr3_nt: TGTGCCATCAGTTACAGGGCAGATACGCAGTATTTT; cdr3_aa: CAISYRADTQYF
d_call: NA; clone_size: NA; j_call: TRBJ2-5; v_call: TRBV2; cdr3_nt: TGTGCCAGCAGCGGCAGTACTTGGGCCGGCCAAGAGACCCAGTACTTC; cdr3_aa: CASSGSTWAGQETQYF
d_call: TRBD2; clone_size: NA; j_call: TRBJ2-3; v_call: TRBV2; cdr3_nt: TGTGCCAGCAGTGGCGGGAGTATCAGCACAGATACGCAGTATTTT; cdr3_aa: CASSGGSISTDTQYF
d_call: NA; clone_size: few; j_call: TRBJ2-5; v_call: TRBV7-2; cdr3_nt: TGTGCCAGCCGACAAGACAGTAGAGAGACCCAGTACTTC; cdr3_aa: CASRQDSRETQYF